This TCR beta chain was identified in a study of cytomegalovirus exposure and HLA in healthy donors. Study-wide results and caveats: Using the classifier, cytomegalovirus status was reportedly diagnosed with high specificity and sensitivity. As a later analysis revealed, most CMV-associated TCR beta chains appeared HLA-restricted. Analysis was performed later, and it showed HLA-associated TCR beta chains to be more clonally expanded than equally common others. Productive rates of about 87% or about 30% were seen for most TCR beta V segments in an earlier analysis.

On this clone itself: Its antigen is not identified.

PCR amplification relied on 60 Vbeta primers (plus 13 Jbeta primers). TCRdb keeps only in-frame clones here, not all; method: immunoSEQ multiplex PCR. The sample has fewer than 150,000 clones, roughly 80% seen once; the top ten hold around 1.2%. Material for sequencing was PBMCs. The clonotype originates from a man aged 50 to 59 in good health and CMV-seronegative.

CDR3 sequence reads: CSASQGGGAFF. CDR3 in DNA: TGCAGCGCTTCACAGGGGGGGGGAGCTTTCTTT. This chain links TRBV29-1 with TRBJ1-1, with 8 positions matching TRBD1. CDR1 and CDR2 (germline): SQVTM, ANQGSEA. With V trimmed by 7 bases and J by 10 bases, 8 bases remained unmatched. This CDR3 is 11 amino acids long. Using reference TRBV29-1 and TRBJ1-1 for the parts outside the CDR3, the full variable domain is SAVISQKPSRDICQRGTSLTIQCQVDSQVTMMFWYRQQPGQSLTLIATANQGSEATYESGFVIDKFPISRPNLTFSTLTVSNMSPEDSSIYLCSASQGGGAFFGQGTRLTVV.